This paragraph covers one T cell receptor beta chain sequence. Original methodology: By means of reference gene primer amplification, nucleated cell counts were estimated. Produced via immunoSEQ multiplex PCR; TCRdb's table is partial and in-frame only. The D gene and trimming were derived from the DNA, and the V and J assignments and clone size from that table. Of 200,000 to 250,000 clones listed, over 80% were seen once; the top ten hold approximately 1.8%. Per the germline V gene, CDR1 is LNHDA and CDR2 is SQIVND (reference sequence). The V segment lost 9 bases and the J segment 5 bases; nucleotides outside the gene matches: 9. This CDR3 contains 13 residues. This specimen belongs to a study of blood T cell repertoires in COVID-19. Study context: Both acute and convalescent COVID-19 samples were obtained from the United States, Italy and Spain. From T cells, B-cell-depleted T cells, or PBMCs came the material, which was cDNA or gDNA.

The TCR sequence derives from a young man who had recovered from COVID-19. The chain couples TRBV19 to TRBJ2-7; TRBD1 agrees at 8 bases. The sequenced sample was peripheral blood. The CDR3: CASQRQGSNEQYF. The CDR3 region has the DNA TGTGCCAGCCAAAGACAGGGGAGTAACGAGCAGTACTTC.